The text below deals with one T cell receptor (beta chain). The data were taken from a study of blood T cell repertoires in COVID-19. Study-level background: The United States, Italy and Spain provided the acute and convalescent COVID-19 samples. Nucleic acid was either cDNA or gDNA, and it came from T cells, B-cell-depleted T cells, or PBMCs.

This CDR3 has 13 amino acids. Looked up from germline, CDR1 is MNHEY and CDR2 is SMNVEV (reference sequence). The V gene lost 8 bases and the J gene lost 1 base, with 11 bases spanning the gap. Study processing details: Estimates of nucleated cell counts were drawn from the amplification of reference gene primers. TCRdb keeps only in-frame clones here, not all; method: immunoSEQ multiplex PCR. The D gene and trimming were derived from the DNA, and the V and J assignments and clone size from that table. The sample records fewer than 45,000 clones, 88% being singletons. The clonotype originates from a middle-aged woman with acute or convalescent COVID-19. The chain joins TRBV27 to TRBJ2-5; D might be TRBD2 (6 bases). Sequenced: peripheral blood. CDR3 protein: CASLGGSQETQYF. In DNA form, the CDR3 reads TGTGCCAGCCTTGGGGGGTCCCAAGAGACCCAGTACTTC.